The rows below give T cell receptor beta chains drawn from one sample of a study of T cell repertoires in cytomegalovirus infection. TCRdb re-called the reads with MiXCR, one entry per CDR3 protein. This sample has hundreds of thousands of distinct CDR3 sequences; 20% to 25% occur once, and the top ten carry around 8%. Input material: CD8+ T cells from PBMCs. These receptors all come from a human donor in good health (CMV status not recorded). Some clones in this sample may be carry-over from other donors' samples. The CDR3 runs from the conserved cysteine through the conserved F or W. The D gene is left open where the match is weak. Some rows mark clone size as missing; the rest say once, few, many or name a class of expanded clone.

>TRBD1|TRBV28|TRBJ2-7|many
TGTGCCAGCAGCCATTCTACCTTAACCGGGACAGGGGGACGAGAGCAGTACTTC
CASSHSTLTGTGGREQYF
>.|TRBV14|TRBJ2-3|.
TGTGCCAGCAGCCAAGGCGACTCTGGCACAGATACGCAGTATTTT
CASSQGDSGTDTQYF
>.|TRBV7-2|TRBJ1-5|many
TGTGCCAGCAGTTTCCCCGGCTGGAATCAGCCCCAGCATTTT
CASSFPGWNQPQHF
>.|TRBV6-2/TRBV6-3|TRBJ2-2|.
TGTGCCAGCAGTTACTTCGGGGGCAGTACCGGGGAGCTGTTTTTT
CASSYFGGSTGELFF
>.|TRBV2|TRBJ1-6|once
TGTGCCAGCAGCCAACTGACAGTTGGAACTAATTCACCCCTCCACTTT
CASSQLTVGTNSPLHF
>TRBD1|TRBV28|TRBJ2-1|many
TGTGCCAGCAGTCCCACCTCCGGGACAGGGGATCGCAATGAGCAGTTCTTC
CASSPTSGTGDRNEQFF
>.|TRBV27|TRBJ2-3|many
TGTGCCAGCAGCTTAGGTCCTTCCACAGATACGCAGTATTTT
CASSLGPSTDTQYF
>.|TRBV7-8|TRBJ2-3|many
TGTGCCAGCAGCTTCCCGGGGGAGACCACAGATACGCAGTATTTT
CASSFPGETTDTQYF
>TRBD1|TRBV28|TRBJ2-3|.
TGTGCCAGCACGTCGGGCAGGGGGCGTCGGGATACGCAGTATTTT
CASTSGRGRRDTQYF
>TRBD2|TRBV7-2|TRBJ2-2|.
TGTGCCAGCAGCTATAAGATAGCGGGGGGGCCGACCGGGGAGCTGTTTTTT
CASSYKIAGGPTGELFF
>TRBD2|TRBV11-2|TRBJ2-1|many
TGTGCCAGCAGCTATACTAGCGGGGGTATGATTGAGCAGTTCTTC
CASSYTSGGMIEQFF
>TRBD2|TRBV7-8|TRBJ2-3|many
TGTGCCAGCAGCTTCCCCGAGACTAGCGGGGGGTCAGATACGCAGTATTTT
CASSFPETSGGSDTQYF
>.|TRBV28|TRBJ2-5|many
TGTGCCAGCAACCAAATCCGGGACCGCCAAGAGACCCAGTACTTC
CASNQIRDRQETQYF
>TRBD2|TRBV6-1|TRBJ2-5|many
TGTGCCAGCATCTCAGCGCCGGGACTAGCAGGGGAGACCCAGTACTTC
CASISAPGLAGETQYF
>.|TRBV4-3|TRBJ2-1|.
TGCGCCAGCAGCCAAGGGGGGGCGGAATACAATGAGCAGTTCTTC
CASSQGGAEYNEQFF
>.|TRBV10-3|TRBJ2-2|.
TGTGCCATCAGTGAGGGACACACCGGGGAGCTGTTTTTT
CAISEGHTGELFF
>.|TRBV20-1|TRBJ1-2|many
TGCAGTGCTAAAGGAGGCTACACCTTC
CSAKGGYTF
>.|TRBV7-2|TRBJ2-1|many
TGTGCCAGCAGTGTAGGGTATGAGCAGTTCTTC
CASSVGYEQFF
>.|TRBV6-2/TRBV6-3|TRBJ1-1|few
TGTGCCAGCAGTTACTGGGCAGGGGCTATGAACACTGAAGCTTTCTTT
CASSYWAGAMNTEAFF
>TRBD1|TRBV7-9|TRBJ1-4|.
TGTGCCAGCAGCCGACGACAGGGGAATGAAAAACTGTTTTTT
CASSRRQGNEKLFF
>.|TRBV29-1|TRBJ2-1|.
TGCAGCGTTGAATTCCTGAACGACGCTTACAATGAGCAGTTCTTC
CSVEFLNDAYNEQFF
>TRBD1|TRBV20-1|TRBJ2-6|.
TGCAGTGCTTCACCAGGGGGCACTGGGGCCAACGTCCTGACTTTC
CSASPGGTGANVLTF
>.|TRBV10-3|TRBJ1-2|.
TGTGCCACTTTCAACACTGGGTTCTATGGCTACACCTTC
CATFNTGFYGYTF
>TRBD2|TRBV7-9|TRBJ2-1|.
TGTGCCAGCAGCTTTGGCGGGGGGCCCTCCTACAATGAGCAGTTCTTC
CASSFGGGPSYNEQFF
>.|TRBV28|TRBJ1-6|.
TGTGCCAACAGCCCAGGAACCCTTCACCGGAGGTCACCCCTCCACTTT
CANSPGTLHRRSPLHF
>.|TRBV7-6|TRBJ1-3|many
TGTGCCAGCAGCTCCATATCATCCGACAGGCATTCTGGAAACACCATATATTTT
CASSSISSDRHSGNTIYF
>.|TRBV20-1|TRBJ2-2|.
TGCAGTGCTAGAGATCATGGTAGAGAGGGGCCCGGGGAGCTGTTTTTT
CSARDHGREGPGELFF
>.|TRBV11-1|TRBJ2-2|many
TGTGCCAGCAGTGAGGCTAGACGGGCCGGGGAGCTGTTTTTT
CASSEARRAGELFF
>.|TRBV2|TRBJ2-1|many
TGTGCCAGCAGTGAAGGGCGACAGAGCTACAATGAGCAGTTCTTC
CASSEGRQSYNEQFF
>TRBD2|TRBV25-1|TRBJ2-3|few
TGTGCCAGCAGTGAAGGTAGCGGGGGGGTACACAGCACAGATACGCAGTATTTT
CASSEGSGGVHSTDTQYF
>TRBD1|TRBV7-9|TRBJ2-3|.
TGTGCCAGCAGCCCTTGGACAGGCTCTCCTAGCACAGATACGCAGTATTTT
CASSPWTGSPSTDTQYF
>.|TRBV15|TRBJ1-1|.
TGTGCCACCAGTTCTTTCGGGAACACTGAAGCTTTCTTT
CATSSFGNTEAFF
>TRBD1|TRBV15|TRBJ2-1|few
TGTGCCACCAGCAGAGATAAACGCAGGGGGCCGGAGGACATGATGAATGAGCAGTTCTTC
CATSRDKRRGPEDMMNEQFF
>TRBD1|TRBV6-5|TRBJ1-6|.
TGTGCCAGCAGAACCCTTGGACAGGGAGTATCACCCCTCCACTTT
CASRTLGQGVSPLHF
>TRBD2|TRBV12-3/TRBV12-4|TRBJ2-2|.
TGTGCCAGCAGCCATTTTGCTAGCGGGGGGGAGAGCACCTGGGAGCTGTTTTTT
CASSHFASGGESTWELFF
>TRBD1|TRBV29-1|TRBJ1-1|few
TGCAGCGTTGCAGGGACAGACTCGAACACTGAAGCTTTCTTT
CSVAGTDSNTEAFF
>TRBD1|TRBV14|TRBJ2-7|.
TGTGCCAGCAGCCTACAGGGGGCCCCACACGAGCAGTACTTC
CASSLQGAPHEQYF
>TRBD1|TRBV20-1|TRBJ2-3|few
TGCAGTGCTAGCCACAGGGGGTGGAGCACAGATACGCAGTATTTT
CSASHRGWSTDTQYF
>TRBD2|TRBV3-1|TRBJ2-3|few
TGTGCCAGCAGCACACTAAGCGGAGCGGGGGTCCCACCTCGCGAGTCTAGCACAGATACGCAGTATTTT
CASSTLSGAGVPPRESSTDTQYF
>TRBD1|TRBV29-1|TRBJ1-1|.
TGCAGCATCCCGACAGGGCTGAACACTGAAGCTTTCTTT
CSIPTGLNTEAFF
>TRBD1|TRBV27|TRBJ1-5|.
TGTGCCAGCAGTCCGTGGACAGGGGGTCAGCCCCAGCATTTT
CASSPWTGGQPQHF
>.|TRBV19|TRBJ1-1|few
TGTGCCAGTAGTCATTCCCTGGGGGGCCCTACGAACACTGAAGCTTTCTTT
CASSHSLGGPTNTEAFF
>TRBD1|TRBV7-9|TRBJ2-4|few
TGTGCCAGCAGCTTTATCCTCGGGGGTACGACAGGGGACATTCAGTACTTC
CASSFILGGTTGDIQYF
>.|TRBV7-9|TRBJ1-1|.
TGTGCCAGCATAGGGGGACTGGCAGCTTTCTTT
CASIGGLAAFF
>.|TRBV7-8|TRBJ2-6|many
TGTGCCAGCAGCTTATCCTTCTCTGGGGCCAACGTCCTGACTTTC
CASSLSFSGANVLTF
>.|TRBV4-1|TRBJ1-6|.
TGCGCCAGCAGCCAAGAAGGAGTACAGCCATGGTCACCCCTCCACTTT
CASSQEGVQPWSPLHF
>.|TRBV5-1|TRBJ2-5|few
TGCGCCAGCAGCCCCCTGGGCACCCTGGACCAAGAGACCCAGTACTTC
CASSPLGTLDQETQYF